This T cell receptor beta chain derives from a study of technical replicates of blood from a handful of donors. Clones were read by immunoSEQ multiplex PCR, and TCRdb kept only the in-frame ones, dropping some. The sample shows 95,000 to 100,000 clones, approximately 96% of them seen only once. Between the trimmed V and J ends, which lost 1 base and 0 bases, there was a span of 18 bases. The CDR3 extends over 18 amino acids. Germline V gene data show CDR1 as MGHRA and CDR2 as YSYEKL. The rearrangement joins TRBV4-1 to TRBJ1-1; weak D call: TRBD1 (5 bases). Sequencing was carried out using T cells isolated from PBMCs. This clonotype was sampled from a human donor in good health. This CDR3 reads CASSQGRGGAGMNTEAFF. The CDR3 DNA follows: TGCGCCAGCAGCCAAGGAAGGGGAGGGGCAGGCATGAACACTGAAGCTTTCTTT.